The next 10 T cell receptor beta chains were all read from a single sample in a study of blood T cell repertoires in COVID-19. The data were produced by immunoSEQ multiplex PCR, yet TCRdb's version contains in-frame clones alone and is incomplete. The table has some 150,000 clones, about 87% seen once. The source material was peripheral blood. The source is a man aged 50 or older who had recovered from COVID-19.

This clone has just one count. The CDR3 DNA reads as TGTGCCAGTAAAAAGCGGGGAGAGCTATCATTCACAGATACGCAGTATTTT. Amino acids: CASKKRGELSFTDTQYF. J is TRBJ2-3 and V is TRBV19, with 7 positions matching TRBD2. Germline CDR1 LNHDA, CDR2 SQIVND (reference sequence). The CDR3 spans 17 residues. V shed 7 bases, J shed 2 bases, and the junction held 15 bases outside the gene matches.

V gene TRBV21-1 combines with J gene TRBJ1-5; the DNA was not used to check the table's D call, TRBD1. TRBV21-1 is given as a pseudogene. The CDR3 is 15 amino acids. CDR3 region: CASSRRGPANQPQHF. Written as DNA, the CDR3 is TGTGCCAGCAGCAGAAGGGGGCCGGCCAATCAGCCCCAGCATTTT.

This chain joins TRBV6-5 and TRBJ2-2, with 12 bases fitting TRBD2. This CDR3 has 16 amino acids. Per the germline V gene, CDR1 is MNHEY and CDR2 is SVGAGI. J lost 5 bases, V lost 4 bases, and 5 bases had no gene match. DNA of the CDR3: TGTGCCAGCAGTTTCTCACTAGCGGGGGGTACCGGGGAGCTGTTTTTT. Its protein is CASSFSLAGGTGELFF.

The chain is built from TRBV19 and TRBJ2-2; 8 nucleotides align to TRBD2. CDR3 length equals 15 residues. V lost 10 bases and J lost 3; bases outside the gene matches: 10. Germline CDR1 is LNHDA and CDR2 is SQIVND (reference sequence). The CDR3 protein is CATHTNGGDTGELFF. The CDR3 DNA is TGTGCCACCCACACGAACGGGGGGGACACCGGGGAGCTGTTTTTT.

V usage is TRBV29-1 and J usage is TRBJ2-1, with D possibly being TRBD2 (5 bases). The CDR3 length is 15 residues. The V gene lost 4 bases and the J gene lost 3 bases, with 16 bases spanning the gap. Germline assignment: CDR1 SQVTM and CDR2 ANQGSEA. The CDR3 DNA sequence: TGCAGCGTTGTAGATCTAGAGGGCGTCTACAATGAGCAGTTCTTC. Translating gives CSVVDLEGVYNEQFF.

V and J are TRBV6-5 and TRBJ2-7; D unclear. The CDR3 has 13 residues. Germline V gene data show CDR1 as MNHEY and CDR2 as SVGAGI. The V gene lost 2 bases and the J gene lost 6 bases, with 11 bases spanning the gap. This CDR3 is CASSYTRVGEQYF. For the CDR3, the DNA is TGTGCCAGCAGTTACACACGGGTCGGCGAGCAGTACTTC.

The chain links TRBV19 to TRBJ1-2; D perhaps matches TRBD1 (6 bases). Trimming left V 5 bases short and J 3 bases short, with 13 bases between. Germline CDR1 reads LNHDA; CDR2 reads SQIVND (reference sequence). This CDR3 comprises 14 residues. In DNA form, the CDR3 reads TGTGCCAGTAGTGGGCTGGACAGTTACTATGGCTACACCTTC. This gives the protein CASSGLDSYYGYTF.

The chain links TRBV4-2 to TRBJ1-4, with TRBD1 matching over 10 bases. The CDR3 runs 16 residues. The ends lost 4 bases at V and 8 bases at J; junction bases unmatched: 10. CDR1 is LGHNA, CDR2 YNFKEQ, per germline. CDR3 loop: CASSPLGDRGWEKLFF. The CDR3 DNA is TGTGCCAGCAGCCCCCTCGGGGACAGGGGTTGGGAAAAACTGTTTTTT.

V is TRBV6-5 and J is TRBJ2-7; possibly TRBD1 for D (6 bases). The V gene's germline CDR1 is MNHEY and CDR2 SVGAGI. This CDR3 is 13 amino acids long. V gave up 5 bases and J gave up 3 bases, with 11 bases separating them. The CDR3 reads CASSRTGYYEQYF. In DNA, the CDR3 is TGTGCCAGCAGTCGTACAGGGTACTACGAGCAGTACTTC.

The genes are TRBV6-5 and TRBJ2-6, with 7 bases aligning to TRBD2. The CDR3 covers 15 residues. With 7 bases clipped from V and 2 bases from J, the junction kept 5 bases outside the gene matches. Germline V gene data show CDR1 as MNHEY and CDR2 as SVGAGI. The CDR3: CASTSGATGANVLTF. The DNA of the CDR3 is TGTGCCAGCACCAGCGGGGCCACTGGGGCCAACGTCCTGACTTTC.